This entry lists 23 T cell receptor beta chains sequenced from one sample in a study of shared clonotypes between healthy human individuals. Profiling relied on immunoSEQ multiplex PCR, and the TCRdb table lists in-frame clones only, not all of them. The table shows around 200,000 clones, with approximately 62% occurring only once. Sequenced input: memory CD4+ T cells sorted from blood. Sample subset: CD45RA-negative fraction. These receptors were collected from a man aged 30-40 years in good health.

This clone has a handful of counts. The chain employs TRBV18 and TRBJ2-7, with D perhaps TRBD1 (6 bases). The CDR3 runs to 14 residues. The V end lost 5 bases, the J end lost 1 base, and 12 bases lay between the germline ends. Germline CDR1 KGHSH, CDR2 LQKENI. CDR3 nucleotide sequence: TGTGCCAGCTCAACAAACAGGGTTTCCTACGAGCAGTACTTC. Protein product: CASSTNRVSYEQYF.

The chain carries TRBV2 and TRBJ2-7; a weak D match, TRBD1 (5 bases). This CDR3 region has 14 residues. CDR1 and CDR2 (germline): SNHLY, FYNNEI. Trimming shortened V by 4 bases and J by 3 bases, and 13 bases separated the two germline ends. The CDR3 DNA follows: TGTGCCAGCAGTGGTGAAAGGGGAAACTACGAGCAGTACTTC. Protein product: CASSGERGNYEQYF.

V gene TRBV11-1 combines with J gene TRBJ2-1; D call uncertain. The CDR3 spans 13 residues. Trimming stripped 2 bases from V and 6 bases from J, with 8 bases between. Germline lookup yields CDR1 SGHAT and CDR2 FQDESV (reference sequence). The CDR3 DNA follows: TGTGCCAGCAGCTTACCTCCGGCCAATGAGCAGTTCTTC. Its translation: CASSLPPANEQFF.

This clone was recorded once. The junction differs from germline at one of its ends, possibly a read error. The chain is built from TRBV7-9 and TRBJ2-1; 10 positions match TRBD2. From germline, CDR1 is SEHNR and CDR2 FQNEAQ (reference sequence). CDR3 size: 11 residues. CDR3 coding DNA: TGCTGGAGCGGGAGGGACAATGAGCAGTTCTTC. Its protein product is CWSGRDNEQFF.

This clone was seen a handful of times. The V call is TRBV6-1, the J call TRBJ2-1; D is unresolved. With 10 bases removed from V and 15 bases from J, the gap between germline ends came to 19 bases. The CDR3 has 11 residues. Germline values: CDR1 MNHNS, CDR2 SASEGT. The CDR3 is CATESAPPSFF. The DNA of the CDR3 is TGTGCCACCGAGTCAGCCCCTCCCTCGTTCTTC.

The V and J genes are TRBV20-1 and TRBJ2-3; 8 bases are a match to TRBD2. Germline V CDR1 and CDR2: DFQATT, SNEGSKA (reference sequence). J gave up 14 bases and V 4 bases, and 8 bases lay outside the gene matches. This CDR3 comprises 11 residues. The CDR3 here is CSANPGLGPYF. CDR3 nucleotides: TGCAGTGCTAACCCGGGACTAGGGCCGTATTTT.

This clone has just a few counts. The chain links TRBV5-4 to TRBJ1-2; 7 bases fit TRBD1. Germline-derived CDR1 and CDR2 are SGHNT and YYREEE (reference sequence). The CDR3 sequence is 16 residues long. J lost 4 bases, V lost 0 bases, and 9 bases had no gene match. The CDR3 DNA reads TGTGCCAGCAGCTTGGTGTCAGTCGGGGACAGCTATGGCTACACCTTC. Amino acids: CASSLVSVGDSYGYTF.

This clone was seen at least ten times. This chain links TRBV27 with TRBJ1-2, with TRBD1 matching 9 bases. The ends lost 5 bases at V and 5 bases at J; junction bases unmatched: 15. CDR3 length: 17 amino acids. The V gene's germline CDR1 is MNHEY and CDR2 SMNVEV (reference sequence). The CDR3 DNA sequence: TGTGCCAGCAGTACCGTAAGGGGAAAACAGGGGGCTTATGGCTACACCTTC. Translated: CASSTVRGKQGAYGYTF.

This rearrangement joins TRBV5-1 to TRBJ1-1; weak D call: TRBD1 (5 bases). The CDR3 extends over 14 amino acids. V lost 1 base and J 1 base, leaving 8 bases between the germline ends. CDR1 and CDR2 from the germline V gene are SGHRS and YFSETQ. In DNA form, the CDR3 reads TGCGCCAGCAGCTTGCAGACAGCGAACACTGAAGCTTTCTTT. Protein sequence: CASSLQTANTEAFF.

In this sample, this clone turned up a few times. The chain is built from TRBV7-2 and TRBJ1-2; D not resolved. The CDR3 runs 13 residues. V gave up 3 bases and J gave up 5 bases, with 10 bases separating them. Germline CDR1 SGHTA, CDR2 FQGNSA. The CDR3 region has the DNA TGTGCCAGCAGCTTCAACTCAGGATATGGCTACACCTTC. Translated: CASSFNSGYGYTF.

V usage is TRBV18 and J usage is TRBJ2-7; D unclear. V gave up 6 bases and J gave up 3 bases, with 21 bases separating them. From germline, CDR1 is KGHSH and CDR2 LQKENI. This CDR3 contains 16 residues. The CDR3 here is CASSPSRRSMYYEQYF. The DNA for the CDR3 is TGTGCCAGCTCCCCGAGCCGCAGGAGCATGTACTACGAGCAGTACTTC.

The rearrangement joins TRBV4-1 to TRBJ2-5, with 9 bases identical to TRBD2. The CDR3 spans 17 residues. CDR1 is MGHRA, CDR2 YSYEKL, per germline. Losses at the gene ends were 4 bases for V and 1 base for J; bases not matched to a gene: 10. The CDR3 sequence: CASSPTAGGIPQETQYF. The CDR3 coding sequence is TGCGCCAGCAGCCCTACGGCGGGAGGGATACCCCAAGAGACCCAGTACTTC.

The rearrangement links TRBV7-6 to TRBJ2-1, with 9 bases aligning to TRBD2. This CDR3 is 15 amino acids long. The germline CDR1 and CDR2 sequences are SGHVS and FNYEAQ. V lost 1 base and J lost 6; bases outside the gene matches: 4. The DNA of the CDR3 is TGTGCCAGCAGCTTAGTGGGTAGCGGGAGCAATGAGCAGTTCTTC. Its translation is CASSLVGSGSNEQFF.

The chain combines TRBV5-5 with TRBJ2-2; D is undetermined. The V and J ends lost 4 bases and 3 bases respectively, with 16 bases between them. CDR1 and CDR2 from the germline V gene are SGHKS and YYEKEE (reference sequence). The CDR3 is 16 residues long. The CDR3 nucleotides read TGTGCCAGCAGCCCACCCCCGGACCCCCACACCGGGGAGCTGTTTTTT. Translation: CASSPPPDPHTGELFF.

The CDR3 reads CASSSSGREETQYF. As DNA, the CDR3 is TGTGCCAGCAGCTCCAGCGGGAGGGAGGAGACCCAGTACTTC. The V call is TRBV28, the J call TRBJ2-5, with 10 bases matching TRBD2. After removal of 6 bases from V and 5 bases from J, the junction contained 6 bases not matched to a gene. The length of the CDR3 is 14 residues. Germline CDR1 is MDHEN and CDR2 is SYDVKM. Combining the CDR3 with reference TRBV28 and TRBJ2-5 gives the whole variable domain DVKVTQSSRYLVKRTGEKVFLECVQDMDHENMFWYRQDPGLGLRLIYFSYDVKMKEKGDIPEGYSVSREKKERFSLILESASTNQTSMYLCASSSSGREETQYFGPGTRLLVL.

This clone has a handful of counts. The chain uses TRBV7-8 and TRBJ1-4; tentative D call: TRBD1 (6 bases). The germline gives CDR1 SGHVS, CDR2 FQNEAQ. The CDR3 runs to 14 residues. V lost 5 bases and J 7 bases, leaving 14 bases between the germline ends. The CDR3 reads CASSPNRDTEKLFF. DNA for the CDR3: TGTGCCAGCAGCCCCAACCGGGACACTGAAAAACTGTTTTTT.

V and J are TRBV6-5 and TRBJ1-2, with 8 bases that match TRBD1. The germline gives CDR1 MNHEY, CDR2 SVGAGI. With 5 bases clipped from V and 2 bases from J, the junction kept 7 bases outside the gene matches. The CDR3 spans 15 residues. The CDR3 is CASSAGGLLNYGYTF. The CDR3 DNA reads TGTGCCAGCAGTGCAGGGGGCTTACTGAACTATGGCTACACCTTC.

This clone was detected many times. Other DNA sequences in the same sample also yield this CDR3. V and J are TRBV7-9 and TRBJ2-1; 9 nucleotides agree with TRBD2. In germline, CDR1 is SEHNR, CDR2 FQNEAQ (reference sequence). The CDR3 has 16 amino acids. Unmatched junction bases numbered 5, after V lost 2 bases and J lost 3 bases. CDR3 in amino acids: CASSLSLAGSYNEQFF. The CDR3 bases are TGTGCCAGCAGCTTATCCCTAGCGGGGAGCTACAATGAGCAGTTCTTC.

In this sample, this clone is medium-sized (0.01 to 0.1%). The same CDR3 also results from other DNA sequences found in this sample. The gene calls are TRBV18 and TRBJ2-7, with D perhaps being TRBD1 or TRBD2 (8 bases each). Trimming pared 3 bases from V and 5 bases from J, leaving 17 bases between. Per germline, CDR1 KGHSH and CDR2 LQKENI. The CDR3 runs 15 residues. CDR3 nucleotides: TGTGCCAGCTCACCCATTAGCGGGACAGGCCACGAGCAGTACTTC. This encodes CASSPISGTGHEQYF.

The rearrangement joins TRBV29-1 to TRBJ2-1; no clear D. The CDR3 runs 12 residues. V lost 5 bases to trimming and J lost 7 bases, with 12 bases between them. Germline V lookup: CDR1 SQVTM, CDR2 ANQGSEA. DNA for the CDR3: TGCAGCGTTAAGGCGAGTTTGAATGAGCAGTTCTTC. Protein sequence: CSVKASLNEQFF.

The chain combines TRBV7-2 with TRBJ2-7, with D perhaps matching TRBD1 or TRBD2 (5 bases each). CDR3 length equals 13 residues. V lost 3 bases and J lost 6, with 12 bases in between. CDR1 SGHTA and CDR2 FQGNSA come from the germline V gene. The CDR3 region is CASSLFEGTEQYF. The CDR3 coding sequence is TGTGCCAGCAGCTTGTTTGAGGGGACCGAGCAGTACTTC.

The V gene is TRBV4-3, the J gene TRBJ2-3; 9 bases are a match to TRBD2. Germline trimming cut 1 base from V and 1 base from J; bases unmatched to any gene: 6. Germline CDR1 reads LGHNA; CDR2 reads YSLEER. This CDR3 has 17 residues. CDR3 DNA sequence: TGCGCCAGCAGCCAAGTGGGCGGGAGGGGAGGCACAGATACGCAGTATTTT. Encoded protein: CASSQVGGRGGTDTQYF.

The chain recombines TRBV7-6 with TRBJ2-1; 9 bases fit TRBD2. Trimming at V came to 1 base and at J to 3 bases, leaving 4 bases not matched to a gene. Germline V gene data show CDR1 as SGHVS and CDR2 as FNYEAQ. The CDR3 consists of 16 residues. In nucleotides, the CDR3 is TGTGCCAGCAGCTTAGAGGGAGCGGGAGGCTACAATGAGCAGTTCTTC. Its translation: CASSLEGAGGYNEQFF.